The entry below gives a single T cell receptor beta chain sequence along with its context. Its specificity is unknown. Looked up from germline, CDR1 is SQVTM and CDR2 is ANQGSEA. V was cut by 4 bases and J by 6 bases, with 19 bases left in between. The CDR3 contains 14 residues. These data belong to a study of Tregs in tolerant kidney transplant recipients. Generated by immunoSEQ multiplex PCR, the TCRdb table keeps only in-frame clones and is missing some. This sample carries some 70,000 clones, about 89% of them seen once, and the ten largest clones take more than 0.35%. Unstimulated regulatory T cells (CD4+CD25+CD127-), CD4+CD25- non-regulatory cells, CD4 and CD8 cells were FACS-sorted from thawed PBMCs. Study outcomes and limitations: Biological reproducibility was not directly addressed, but technical replication error appeared minimal. Nucleotide sequences could not be compared across some patients' samples due to primer changes. Validation in larger populations is needed because few patients were studied.

The receptor's source is a human donor who received a combined kidney and bone marrow transplant. The sample consisted of CD4+ T cells from blood, taken before the transplant. The V and J genes are TRBV29-1 and TRBJ2-7, with TRBD2 as a possible D gene (6 bases). The CDR3 loop is CSVAQLALGGEQYF. The CDR3 DNA reads TGCAGCGTTGCGCAACTAGCTCTGGGGGGCGAGCAGTACTTC.